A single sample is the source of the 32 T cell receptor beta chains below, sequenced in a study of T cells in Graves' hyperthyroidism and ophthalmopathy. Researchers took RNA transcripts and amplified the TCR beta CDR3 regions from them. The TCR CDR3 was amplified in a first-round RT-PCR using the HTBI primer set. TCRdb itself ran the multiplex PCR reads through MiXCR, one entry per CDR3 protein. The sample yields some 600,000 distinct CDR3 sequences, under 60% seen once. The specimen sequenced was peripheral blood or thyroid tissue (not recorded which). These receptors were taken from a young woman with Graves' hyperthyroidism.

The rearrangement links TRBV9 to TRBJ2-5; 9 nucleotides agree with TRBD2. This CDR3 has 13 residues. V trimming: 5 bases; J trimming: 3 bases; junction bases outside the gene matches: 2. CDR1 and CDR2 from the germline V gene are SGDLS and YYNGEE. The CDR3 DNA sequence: TGTGCCAGCAGTGCTAGCGGGAAAGAGACCCAGTACTTC. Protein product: CASSASGKETQYF.

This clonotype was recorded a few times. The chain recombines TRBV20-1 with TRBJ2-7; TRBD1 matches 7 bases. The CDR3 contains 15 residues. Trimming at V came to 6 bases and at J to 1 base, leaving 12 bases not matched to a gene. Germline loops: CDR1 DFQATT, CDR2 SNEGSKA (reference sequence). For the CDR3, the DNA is TGCAGTGCCCAACAGGGGAATAGCTTGTCCTACGAGCAGTACTTC. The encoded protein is CSAQQGNSLSYEQYF.

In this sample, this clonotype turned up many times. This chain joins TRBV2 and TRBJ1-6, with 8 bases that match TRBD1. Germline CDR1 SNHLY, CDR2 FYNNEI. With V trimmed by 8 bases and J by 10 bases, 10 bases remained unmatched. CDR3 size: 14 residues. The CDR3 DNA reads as TGTGCCAGCGGTATGGGACAGGCCGAGTCACCCCTCCACTTT. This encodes CASGMGQAESPLHF. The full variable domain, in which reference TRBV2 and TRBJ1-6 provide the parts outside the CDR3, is EPEVTQTPSHQVTQMGQEVILRCVPISNHLYFYWYRQILGQKVEFLVSFYNNEISEKSEIFDDQFSVERPDGSNFTLKIRSTKLEDSAMYFCASGMGQAESPLHFGNGTRLTVT.

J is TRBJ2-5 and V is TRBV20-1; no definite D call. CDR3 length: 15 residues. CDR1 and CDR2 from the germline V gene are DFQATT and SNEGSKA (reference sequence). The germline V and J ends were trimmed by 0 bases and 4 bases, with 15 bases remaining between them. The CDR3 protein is CSARDWALDSETQYF. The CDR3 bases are TGCAGTGCTAGAGATTGGGCCCTAGATTCAGAGACCCAGTACTTC.

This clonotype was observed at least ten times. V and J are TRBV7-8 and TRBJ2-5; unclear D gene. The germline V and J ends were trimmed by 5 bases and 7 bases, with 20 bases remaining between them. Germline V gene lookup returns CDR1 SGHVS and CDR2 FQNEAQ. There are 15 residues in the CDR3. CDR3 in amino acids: CASSLSRLTLGTQYF. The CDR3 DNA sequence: TGTGCCAGCAGCCTCTCCCGCCTGACCTTAGGGACCCAGTACTTC.

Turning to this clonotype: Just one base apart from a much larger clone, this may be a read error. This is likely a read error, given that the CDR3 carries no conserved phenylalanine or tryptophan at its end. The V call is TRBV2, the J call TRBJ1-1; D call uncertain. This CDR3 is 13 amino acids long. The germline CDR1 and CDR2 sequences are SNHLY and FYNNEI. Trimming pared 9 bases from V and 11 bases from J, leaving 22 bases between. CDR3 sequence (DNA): TGTGCCAGTGGGGTTGCCCGAGCGCTGGGGGCTTTCCTT. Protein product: CASGVARALGAFL.

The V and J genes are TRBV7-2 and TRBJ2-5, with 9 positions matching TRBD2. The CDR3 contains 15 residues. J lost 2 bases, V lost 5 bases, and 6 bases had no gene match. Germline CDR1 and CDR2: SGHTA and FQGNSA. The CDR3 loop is CASSPSGTAQETQYF. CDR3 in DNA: TGTGCCAGCAGCCCTAGCGGGACAGCACAAGAGACCCAGTACTTC.

The CDR3 loop reads CSVHGGGLAGTYEQYF. Here the CDR3 DNA reads TGCAGCGTCCATGGAGGGGGACTAGCGGGAACCTACGAGCAGTACTTC. This chain links TRBV29-1 with TRBJ2-7; TRBD2 matches at 13 bases. The CDR3 has 16 residues. V was clipped by 6 bases and J by 2 bases; unmatched bases: 10. Per the germline V gene, CDR1 is SQVTM and CDR2 is ANQGSEA.

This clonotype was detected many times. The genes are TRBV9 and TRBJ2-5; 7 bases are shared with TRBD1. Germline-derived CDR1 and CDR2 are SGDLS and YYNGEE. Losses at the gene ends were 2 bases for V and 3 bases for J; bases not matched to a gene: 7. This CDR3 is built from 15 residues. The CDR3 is CASSVGTQGEETQYF. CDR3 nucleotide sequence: TGTGCCAGCAGCGTCGGAACCCAGGGGGAAGAGACCCAGTACTTC.

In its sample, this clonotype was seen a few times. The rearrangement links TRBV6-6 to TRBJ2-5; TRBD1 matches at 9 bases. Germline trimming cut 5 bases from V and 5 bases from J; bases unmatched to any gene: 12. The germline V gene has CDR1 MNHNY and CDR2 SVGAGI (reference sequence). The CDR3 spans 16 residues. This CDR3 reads CASSPPPGTGQETQYF. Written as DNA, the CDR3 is TGTGCCAGCAGTCCTCCCCCCGGGACAGGGCAGGAGACCCAGTACTTC.

CDR3: CASSAGTGGAYGYTF. CDR3 in DNA: TGTGCCAGCAGCGCAGGGACAGGGGGCGCCTATGGCTACACCTTC. The chain carries TRBV2 and TRBJ1-2; 12 nucleotides agree with TRBD1. The CDR3 length is 15 residues. V dropped 6 bases and J dropped 4; count of bases not matched to a gene: 6. Germline V gene data show CDR1 as SNHLY and CDR2 as FYNNEI.

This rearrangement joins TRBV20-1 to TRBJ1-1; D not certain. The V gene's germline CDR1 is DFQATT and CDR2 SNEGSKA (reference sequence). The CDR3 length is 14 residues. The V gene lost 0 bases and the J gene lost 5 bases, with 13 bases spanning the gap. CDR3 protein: CSARDIVTRTEAFF. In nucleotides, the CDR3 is TGCAGTGCTAGAGATATCGTGACGAGGACTGAAGCTTTCTTT.

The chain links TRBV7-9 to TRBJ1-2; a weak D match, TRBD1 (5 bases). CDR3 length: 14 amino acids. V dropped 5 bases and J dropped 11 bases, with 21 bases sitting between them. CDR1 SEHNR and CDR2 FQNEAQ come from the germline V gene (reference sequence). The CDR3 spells CASSHFSGTAQYTF. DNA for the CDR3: TGTGCCAGCAGCCATTTCTCCGGGACGGCCCAGTACACCTTC.

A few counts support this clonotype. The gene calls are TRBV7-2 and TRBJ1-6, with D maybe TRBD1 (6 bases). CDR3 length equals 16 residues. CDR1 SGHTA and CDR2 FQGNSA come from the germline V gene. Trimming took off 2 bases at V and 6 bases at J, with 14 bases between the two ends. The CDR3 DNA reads TGTGCCAGCAGCTTATTCCCGGGACACTCTAATTCACCCCTCCACTTT. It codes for CASSLFPGHSNSPLHF.

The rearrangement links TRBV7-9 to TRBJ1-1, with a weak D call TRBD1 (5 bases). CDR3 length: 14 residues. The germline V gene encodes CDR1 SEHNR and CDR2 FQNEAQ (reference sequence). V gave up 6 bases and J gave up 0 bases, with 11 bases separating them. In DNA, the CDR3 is TGTGCCAGCAGTTGGGGGAGAGTGAACACTGAAGCTTTCTTT. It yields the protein CASSWGRVNTEAFF.

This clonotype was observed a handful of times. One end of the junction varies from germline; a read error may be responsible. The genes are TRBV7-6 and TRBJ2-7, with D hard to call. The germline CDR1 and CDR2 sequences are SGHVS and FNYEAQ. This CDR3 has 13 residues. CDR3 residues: CASSLGWNYEQYF. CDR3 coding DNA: TGTGCTAGCAGCTTAGGTTGGAATTACGAGCAGTACTTC.

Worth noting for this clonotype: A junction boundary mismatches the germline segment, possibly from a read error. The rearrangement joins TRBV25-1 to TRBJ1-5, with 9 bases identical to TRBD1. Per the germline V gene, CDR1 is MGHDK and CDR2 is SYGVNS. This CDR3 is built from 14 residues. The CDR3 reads CASRDRGSGQPQHF. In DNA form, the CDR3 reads TGTGCCAGCAGGGACAGGGGAAGCGGTCAGCCTCAGCATTTT.

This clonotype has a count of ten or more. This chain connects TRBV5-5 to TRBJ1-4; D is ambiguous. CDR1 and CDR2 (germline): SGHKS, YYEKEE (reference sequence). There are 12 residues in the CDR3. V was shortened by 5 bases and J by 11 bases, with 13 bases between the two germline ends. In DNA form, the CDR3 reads TGTGCCAGCAGTTACGATCCGGCCAAACTGTTTTTT. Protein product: CASSYDPAKLFF.

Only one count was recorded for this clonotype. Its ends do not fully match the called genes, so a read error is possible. CDR3 amino acids: CASSQTGPKTGELFF. CDR3 nucleotide sequence: TGTGCCAGCAGCCAGACAGGGCCGAAGACCGGGGAGCTGTTTTTT. This rearrangement joins TRBV7-3 to TRBJ2-2, with TRBD1 identical over 7 bases. The CDR3 contains 15 residues. The germline gives CDR1 SGHTA, CDR2 FQGTGA.

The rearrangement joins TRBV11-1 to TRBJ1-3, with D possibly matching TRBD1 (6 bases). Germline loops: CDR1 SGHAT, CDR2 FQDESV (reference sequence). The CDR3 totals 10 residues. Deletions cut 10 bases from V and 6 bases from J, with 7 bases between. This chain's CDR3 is CAMGQNTIYF. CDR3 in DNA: TGTGCCATGGGACAAAACACCATATATTTT.

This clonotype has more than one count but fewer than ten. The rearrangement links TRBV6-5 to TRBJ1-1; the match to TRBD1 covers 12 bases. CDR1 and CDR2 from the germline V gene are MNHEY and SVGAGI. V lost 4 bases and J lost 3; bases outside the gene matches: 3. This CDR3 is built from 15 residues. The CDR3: CASSWDRGRDTEAFF. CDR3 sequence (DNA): TGTGCCAGCAGTTGGGACAGGGGGCGGGACACTGAAGCTTTCTTT.

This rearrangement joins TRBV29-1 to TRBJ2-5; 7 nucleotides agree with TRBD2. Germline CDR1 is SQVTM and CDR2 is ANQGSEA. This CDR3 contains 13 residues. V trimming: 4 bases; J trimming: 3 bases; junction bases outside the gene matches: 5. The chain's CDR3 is CSVVAGVEETQYF. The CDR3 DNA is TGCAGCGTTGTGGCGGGAGTGGAAGAGACCCAGTACTTC.

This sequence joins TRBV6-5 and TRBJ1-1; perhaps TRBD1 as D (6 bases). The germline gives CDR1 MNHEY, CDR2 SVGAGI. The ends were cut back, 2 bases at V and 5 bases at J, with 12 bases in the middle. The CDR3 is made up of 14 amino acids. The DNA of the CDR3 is TGTGCCAGCAGTTACCGCCCAGGGGTAACTGAAGCTTTCTTT. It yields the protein CASSYRPGVTEAFF.

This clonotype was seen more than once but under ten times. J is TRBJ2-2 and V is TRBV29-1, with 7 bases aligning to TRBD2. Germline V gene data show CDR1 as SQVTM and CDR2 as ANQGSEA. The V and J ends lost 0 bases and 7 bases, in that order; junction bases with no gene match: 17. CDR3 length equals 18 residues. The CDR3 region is CSVEDPARLADEGGELFF. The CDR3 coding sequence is TGCAGCGTTGAAGATCCGGCGCGGCTAGCGGATGAGGGCGGGGAGCTGTTTTTT.

The CDR3 is CSARVIDGNTIYF. CDR3 nucleotides: TGCAGTGCTAGGGTTATAGATGGAAACACCATATATTTT. This sequence joins TRBV20-1 and TRBJ1-3; D is uncertain. The CDR3 has 13 amino acids. In germline, CDR1 is DFQATT, CDR2 SNEGSKA (reference sequence). With 3 bases removed from V and 3 bases from J, the gap between germline ends came to 9 bases.

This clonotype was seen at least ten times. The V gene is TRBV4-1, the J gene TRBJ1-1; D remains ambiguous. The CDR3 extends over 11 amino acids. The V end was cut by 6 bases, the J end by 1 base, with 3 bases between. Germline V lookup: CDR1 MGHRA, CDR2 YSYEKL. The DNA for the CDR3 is TGCGCCAGCAGGTGGAACACTGAAGCTTTCTTT. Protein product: CASRWNTEAFF.

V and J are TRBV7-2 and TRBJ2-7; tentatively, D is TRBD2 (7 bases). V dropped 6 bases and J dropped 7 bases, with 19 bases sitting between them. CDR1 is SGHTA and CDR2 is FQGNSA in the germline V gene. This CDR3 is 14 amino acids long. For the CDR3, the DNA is TGTGCCAGCAGTTACTCTTCGGGGGGCACGGAGCAGTACTTC. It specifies CASSYSSGGTEQYF.

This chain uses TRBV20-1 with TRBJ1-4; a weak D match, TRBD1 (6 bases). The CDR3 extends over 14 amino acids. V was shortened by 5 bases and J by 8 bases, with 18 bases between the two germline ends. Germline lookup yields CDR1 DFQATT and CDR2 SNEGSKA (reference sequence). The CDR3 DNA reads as TGCAGTGCTCCCCGGGGCAGGGGAAGGGAAAAACTGTTTTTT. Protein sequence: CSAPRGRGREKLFF.

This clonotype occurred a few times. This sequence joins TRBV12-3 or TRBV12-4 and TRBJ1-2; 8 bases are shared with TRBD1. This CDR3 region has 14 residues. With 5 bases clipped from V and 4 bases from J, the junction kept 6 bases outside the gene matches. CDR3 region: CASSARDRIYGYTF. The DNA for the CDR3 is TGTGCCAGCAGTGCACGGGACAGGATCTATGGCTACACCTTC.

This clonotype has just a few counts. Here the CDR3 reads CASSGTTGSYGYTF. CDR3 DNA sequence: TGTGCCAGCAGCGGAACGACAGGAAGCTATGGCTACACCTTC. The gene calls are TRBV5-4 and TRBJ1-2; a possible D gene is TRBD1 (6 bases). CDR1 SGHNT and CDR2 YYREEE come from the germline V gene (reference sequence). The CDR3 covers 14 residues. V gave up 4 bases and J gave up 4 bases, with 14 bases separating them.

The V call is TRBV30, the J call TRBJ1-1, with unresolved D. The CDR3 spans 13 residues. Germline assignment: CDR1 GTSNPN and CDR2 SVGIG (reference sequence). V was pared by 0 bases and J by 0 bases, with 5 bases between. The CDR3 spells CAWSVGMNTEAFF. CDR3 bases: TGTGCCTGGAGTGTGGGGATGAACACTGAAGCTTTCTTT.

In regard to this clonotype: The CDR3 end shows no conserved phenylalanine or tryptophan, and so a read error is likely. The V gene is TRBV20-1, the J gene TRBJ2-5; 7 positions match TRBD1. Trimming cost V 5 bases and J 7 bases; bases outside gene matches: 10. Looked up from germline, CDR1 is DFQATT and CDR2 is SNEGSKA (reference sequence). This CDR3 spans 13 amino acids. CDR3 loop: CSAGTAGGGTQYL. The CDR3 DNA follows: TGCAGTGCTGGCACCGCAGGGGGTGGGACCCAGTACCTC.